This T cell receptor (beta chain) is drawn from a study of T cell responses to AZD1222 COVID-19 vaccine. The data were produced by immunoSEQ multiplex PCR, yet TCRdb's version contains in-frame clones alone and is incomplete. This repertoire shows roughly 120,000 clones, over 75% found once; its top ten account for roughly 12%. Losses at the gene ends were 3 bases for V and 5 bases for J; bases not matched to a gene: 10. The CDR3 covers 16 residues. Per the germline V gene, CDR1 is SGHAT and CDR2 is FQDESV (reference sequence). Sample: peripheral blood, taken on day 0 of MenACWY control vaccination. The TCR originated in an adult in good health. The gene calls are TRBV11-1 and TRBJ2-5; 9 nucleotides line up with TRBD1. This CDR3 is CASSLAPGTGWETQYF. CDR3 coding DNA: TGTGCCAGCAGCTTGGCCCCCGGGACAGGGTGGGAGACCCAGTACTTC.